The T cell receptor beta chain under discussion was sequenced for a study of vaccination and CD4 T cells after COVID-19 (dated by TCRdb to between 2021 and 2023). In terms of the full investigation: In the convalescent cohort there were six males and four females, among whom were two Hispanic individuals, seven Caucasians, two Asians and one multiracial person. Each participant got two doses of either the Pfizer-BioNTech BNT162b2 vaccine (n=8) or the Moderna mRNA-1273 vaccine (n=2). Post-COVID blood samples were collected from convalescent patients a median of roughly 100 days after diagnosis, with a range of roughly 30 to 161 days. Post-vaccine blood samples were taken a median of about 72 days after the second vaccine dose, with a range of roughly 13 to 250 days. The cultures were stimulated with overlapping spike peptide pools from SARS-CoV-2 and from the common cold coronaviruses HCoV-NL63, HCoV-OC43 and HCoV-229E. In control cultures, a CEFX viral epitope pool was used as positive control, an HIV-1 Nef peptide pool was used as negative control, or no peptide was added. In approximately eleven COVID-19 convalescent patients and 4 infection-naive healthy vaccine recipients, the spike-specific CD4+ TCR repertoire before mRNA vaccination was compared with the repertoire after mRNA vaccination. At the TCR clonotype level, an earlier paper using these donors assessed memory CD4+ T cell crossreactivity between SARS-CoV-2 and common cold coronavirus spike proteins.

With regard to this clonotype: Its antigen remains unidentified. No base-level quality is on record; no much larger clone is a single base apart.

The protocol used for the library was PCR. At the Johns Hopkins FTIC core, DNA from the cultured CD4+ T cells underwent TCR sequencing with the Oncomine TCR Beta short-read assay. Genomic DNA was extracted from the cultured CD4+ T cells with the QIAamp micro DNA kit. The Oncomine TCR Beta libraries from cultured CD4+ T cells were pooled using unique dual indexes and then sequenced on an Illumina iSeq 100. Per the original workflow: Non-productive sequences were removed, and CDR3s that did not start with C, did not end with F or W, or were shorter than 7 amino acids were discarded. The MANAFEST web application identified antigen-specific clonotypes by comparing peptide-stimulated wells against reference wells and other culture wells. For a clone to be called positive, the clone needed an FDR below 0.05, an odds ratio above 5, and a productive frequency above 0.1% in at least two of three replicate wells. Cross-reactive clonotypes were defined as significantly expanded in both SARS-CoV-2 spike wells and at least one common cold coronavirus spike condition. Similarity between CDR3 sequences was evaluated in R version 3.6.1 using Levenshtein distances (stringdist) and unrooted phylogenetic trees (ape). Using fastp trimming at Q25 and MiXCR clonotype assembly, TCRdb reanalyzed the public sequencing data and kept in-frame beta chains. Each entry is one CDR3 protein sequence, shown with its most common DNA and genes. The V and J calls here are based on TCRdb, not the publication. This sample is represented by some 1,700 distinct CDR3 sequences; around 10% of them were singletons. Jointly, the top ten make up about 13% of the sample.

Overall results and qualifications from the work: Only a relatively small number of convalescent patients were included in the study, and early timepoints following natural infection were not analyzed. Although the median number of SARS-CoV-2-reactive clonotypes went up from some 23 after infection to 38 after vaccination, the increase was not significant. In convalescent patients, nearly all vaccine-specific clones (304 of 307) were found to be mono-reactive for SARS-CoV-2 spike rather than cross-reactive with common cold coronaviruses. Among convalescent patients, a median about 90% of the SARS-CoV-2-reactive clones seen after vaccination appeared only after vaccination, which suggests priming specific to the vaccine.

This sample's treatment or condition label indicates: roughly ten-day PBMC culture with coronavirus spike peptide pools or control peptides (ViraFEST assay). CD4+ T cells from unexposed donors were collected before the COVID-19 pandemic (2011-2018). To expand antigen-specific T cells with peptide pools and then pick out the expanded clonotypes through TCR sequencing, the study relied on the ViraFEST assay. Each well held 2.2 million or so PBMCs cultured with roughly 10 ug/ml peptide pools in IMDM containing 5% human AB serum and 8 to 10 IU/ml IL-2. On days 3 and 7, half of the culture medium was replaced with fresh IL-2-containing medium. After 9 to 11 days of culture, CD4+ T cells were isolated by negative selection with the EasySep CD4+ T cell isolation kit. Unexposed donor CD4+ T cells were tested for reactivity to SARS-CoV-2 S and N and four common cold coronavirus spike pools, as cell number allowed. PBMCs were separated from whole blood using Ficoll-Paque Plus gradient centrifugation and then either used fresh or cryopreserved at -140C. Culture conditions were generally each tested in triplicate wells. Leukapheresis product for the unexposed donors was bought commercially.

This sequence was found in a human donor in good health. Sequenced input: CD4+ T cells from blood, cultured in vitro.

CDR3 sequence: CSVEKHAGGETQYF. The sequenced DNA is TGCAGCGTTGAAAAACATGCCGGCGGAGAGACCCAGTACTTC. Recombination joined TRBV29-1 with TRBJ2-5; the D gene is not confidently resolved. From the cysteine through the phenylalanine, the CDR3 covers 14 amino acids. Kept here is only the CDR3 DNA, which spans 42 bases and is read in frame from base 1. Trimming at the junction amounts to 2 bases on V and 4 bases on J, and the germline ends lie 14 bases apart. The germline V gene specifies SQVTM as CDR1 and ANQGSEA as CDR2.